Below, one TCR beta chain is given with its context. Its antigen remains unknown. This sample was included in a study of spatial heterogeneity in lung cancer. Notes on the study in general: Expanded alpha and beta TCR counts within tumors tracked tumor mutation counts.

This sample's time point: sample taken at primary tumor resection. One entry per CDR3 protein results from TCRdb running MiXCR on the 5' RACE reads. The sample has 2,000 to 2,500 distinct CDR3 sequences; over 15% are singletons. Germline CDR1 is SGHAT and CDR2 is FQNNGV. The V and J ends lost 1 base and 0 bases respectively, with 7 bases between them. This CDR3 has 15 amino acids. J is TRBJ2-1 and V is TRBV11-2; no definite D call. The sequence was collected from a male donor with early-stage non-small cell lung cancer. The sequencing here drew on lung tumor tissue, taken at surgery. The CDR3 sequence: CASSLGGSSYNEQFF. Here the CDR3 DNA reads TGTGCCAGCAGCTTAGGTGGCAGCTCCTACAATGAGCAGTTCTTC.